This TCR beta chain was sequenced in a study of cytomegalovirus exposure and HLA in healthy donors. This CDR3 is built from 13 residues. Germline V gene lookup returns CDR1 SNHLY and CDR2 FYNNEI. V shed 2 bases and J shed 7 bases, with 8 bases lying between them. General observations from the study: Despite most TCR sequences being rare, some public TCRs occurred in many donors.

This PCR relied on a set of 60 Vbeta primers and 13 Jbeta primers. Sequencing was performed with immunoSEQ multiplex PCR; in TCRdb, only in-frame clones are kept and a portion is missing. The table shows roughly 190,000 clones, with 77% occurring only once. Notes on this clone: The antigen is unknown.

The sequencing input was PBMCs. The clonotype comes from a woman younger than 45 in good health and CMV-seropositive. The chain joins TRBV2 to TRBJ1-4; perhaps TRBD1 as D (5 bases). CDR3 coding DNA: TGTGCCAGCAGTGAATTTAGGGGTGAAAAACTGTTTTTT. Encoded protein: CASSEFRGEKLFF.